This section outlines one T cell receptor beta chain sequence together with its context. Its antigen is not identified. TCRdb keeps only in-frame clones here, not all; method: immunoSEQ multiplex PCR. The table shows 850,000 to 1,200,000 clones, with more than 65% occurring only once. The source of the sample is a study of shared clonotypes between healthy human individuals. For the study at large: Serving as donors were two women and a few men, whose ages spanned 18 to 49. General study points: Represented diversity, genetic and exposure-history alike, was limited by few donors. Naive subsets typically showed greater estimated richness than memory subsets.

A CD45RA+ naive subset and a CD45RA-negative memory subset were split from CD4+ cells. Germline V gene lookup returns CDR1 SGHRS and CDR2 YFSETQ. This CDR3 has 15 residues. The ends were cut back, 1 base at V and 3 bases at J, with 12 bases in the middle. Sequenced input: memory CD4+ T cells sorted from blood. The sample's subset: CD45RA-negative fraction. The receptor was isolated from a man between 18 and 35 years old in good health. The chain employs TRBV5-1 and TRBJ2-3, with D possibly TRBD2 on 6 matching bases. CDR3 nucleotides: TGCGCCAGCAGCTTGATAGCGGAGGGGACAGATACGCAGTATTTT. The encoded protein is CASSLIAEGTDTQYF.